This T cell receptor (beta chain) was observed in a study of PD-L1 blockade in urothelial cancer. Study information: Most patients, about 85% of the roughly 30, were males with bladder-origin cancer.

Time point denoted: peripheral blood 6 weeks after treatment start. The repertoire was sequenced with immunoSEQ multiplex PCR; TCRdb's copy has only in-frame clones and lacks some. Among 29,000 or so clones listed, about 80% were seen once. CDR1 is SGHDT and CDR2 is YYEEEE in the germline V gene. The CDR3 is 16 residues long. V was clipped by 0 bases and J by 1 base, with 10 bases between them. By sample share, this clone is medium-sized. The rearrangement uses TRBV5-6 and TRBJ2-2; D possibly corresponds to TRBD2 (7 bases). The source material was PBMCs, sampled around atezolizumab (anti-PD-L1) treatment. This TCR was recovered from a man between 65 and 85 years old with urothelial cancer. CDR3 amino acids: CASSLAGGQNTGELFF. The CDR3 region has the DNA TGTGCCAGCAGCTTGGCGGGGGGACAGAACACCGGGGAGCTGTTTTTT.